This TCR beta chain was sequenced in a study of CD8+CD57+ T cells in acquired aplastic anemia. Study findings and constraints: Patient CD8+CD57+ cells had less diversity than total CD4+ and CD8+ pools.

Individuals selected for sequencing had exhibited CD8+CD57+ cell expansion on flow cytometry. As for this clonotype: As yet, its antigen is unknown.

Genomic DNA constituted the template upon which TCR beta VDJ and CDR3 profiling was performed. Using its own MiXCR run on the reads, TCRdb lists one record per CDR3 protein. The data contain about 20,000 distinct CDR3 sequences, around 40% of them singletons. This CDR3 is built from 14 residues. The V gene lost 0 bases and the J gene lost 8 bases, with 14 bases spanning the gap. Germline V gene data show CDR1 as DFQATT and CDR2 as SNEGSKA (reference sequence). This rearrangement joins TRBV20-1 to TRBJ2-1, with unresolved D. This TCR derives from a human donor with aplastic anemia. Material for sequencing was CD8+CD57+ T cells sorted from PBMCs. Subset given: bead-enriched CD8+CD57+ effector memory T cells from SAA patients. The CDR3 spells CSARDRTGNDEQFF. As DNA, the CDR3 is TGCAGTGCTAGAGATCGGACCGGCAATGATGAGCAGTTCTTC.